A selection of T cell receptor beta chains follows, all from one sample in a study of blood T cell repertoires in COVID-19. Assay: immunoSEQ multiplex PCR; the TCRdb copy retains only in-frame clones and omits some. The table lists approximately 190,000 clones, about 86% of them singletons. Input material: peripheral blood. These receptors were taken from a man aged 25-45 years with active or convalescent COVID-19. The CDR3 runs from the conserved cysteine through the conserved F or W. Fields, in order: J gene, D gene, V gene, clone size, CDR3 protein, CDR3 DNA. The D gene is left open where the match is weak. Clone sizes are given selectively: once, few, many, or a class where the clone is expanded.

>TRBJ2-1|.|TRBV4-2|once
CASSYSGSEQFF
TGTGCCAGCAGCTATTCAGGGTCCGAGCAGTTCTTC
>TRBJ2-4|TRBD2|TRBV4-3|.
CASSQDRTGGKNIQYF
TGCGCCAGCAGCCAAGATCGAACGGGAGGCAAAAACATTCAGTACTTC
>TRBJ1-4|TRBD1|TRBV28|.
CASSRGGTGGEKLFF
TGTGCCAGCAGCCGAGGCGGGACAGGGGGTGAAAAACTGTTTTTT
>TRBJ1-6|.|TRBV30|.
CAWRVGNSPLHF
TGTGCCTGGAGAGTCGGGAATTCACCCCTCCACTTT
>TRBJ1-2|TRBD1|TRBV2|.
CASSVLQGASGGYTF
TGTGCCAGCAGCGTATTACAGGGGGCGTCCGGTGGCTACACCTTC
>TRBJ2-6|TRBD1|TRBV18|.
CASSPPPLGGAAGANVLTF
TGTGCCAGCTCACCACCTCCGTTAGGGGGCGCCGCTGGGGCCAACGTCCTGACTTTC
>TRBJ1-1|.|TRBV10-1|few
CASNEGGAGTEAFF
TGCGCCAGCAACGAAGGGGGGGCAGGAACTGAAGCTTTCTTT
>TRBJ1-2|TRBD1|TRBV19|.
CASSLWDRLNYGYTF
TGTGCCAGTAGTCTCTGGGACAGACTTAACTATGGCTACACCTTC
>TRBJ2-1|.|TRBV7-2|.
CASSLSGTPNNEQFF
TGTGCCAGCAGCTTGTCCGGGACTCCAAACAATGAGCAGTTCTTC
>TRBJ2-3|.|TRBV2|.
CATSFPTDTQYF
TGTGCCACTAGCTTTCCCACAGATACGCAGTATTTT
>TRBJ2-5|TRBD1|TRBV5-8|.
CASSLGQGVDQETQYF
TGTGCCAGCAGCCTGGGACAGGGGGTTGACCAAGAGACCCAGTACTTC
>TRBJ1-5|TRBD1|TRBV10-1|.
CASSEAQGGYSNQPQHF
TGCGCCAGCAGTGAAGCACAGGGGGGATATAGCAATCAGCCCCAGCATTTT
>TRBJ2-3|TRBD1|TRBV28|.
CASRLQGARDTQYF
TGTGCCAGCAGGCTACAGGGGGCTAGGGATACGCAGTATTTT
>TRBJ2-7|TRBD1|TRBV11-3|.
CASSHRGQAYEQYF
TGTGCCAGCAGCCACCGGGGACAGGCGTACGAGCAGTACTTC
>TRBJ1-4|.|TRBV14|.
CASSQGERTASDEKLFF
TGTGCCAGCAGCCAGGGGGAGAGGACAGCGTCGGATGAAAAACTGTTTTTT
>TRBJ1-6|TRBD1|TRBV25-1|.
CASSDPTGGQGSNSPLHF
TGTGCCAGCAGTGATCCGACCGGGGGACAGGGCAGTAATTCACCCCTCCACTTT
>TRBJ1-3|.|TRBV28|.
CASSSPGQDSGNTIYF
TGTGCCAGCAGCTCTCCGGGACAAGACTCTGGAAACACCATATATTTT
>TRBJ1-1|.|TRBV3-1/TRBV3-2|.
CASSLVGGYGTEAFF
TGTGCCAGCAGCCTAGTCGGGGGTTACGGCACTGAAGCTTTCTTT
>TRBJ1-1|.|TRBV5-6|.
CASSPDRIPEAFF
TGTGCCAGCAGCCCCGACAGAATCCCTGAAGCTTTCTTT
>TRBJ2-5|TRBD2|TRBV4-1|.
CASSPRLAGGEETQYF
TGCGCCAGCAGCCCTCGACTAGCGGGAGGGGAAGAGACCCAGTACTTC
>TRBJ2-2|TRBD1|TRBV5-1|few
CASSLTGGGNTGELFF
TGCGCCAGCAGCTTAACAGGGGGCGGGAACACCGGGGAGCTGTTTTTT
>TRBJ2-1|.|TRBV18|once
CASSPPMTGYNEQFF
TGTGCCAGCTCACCTCCCATGACAGGATACAATGAGCAGTTCTTC
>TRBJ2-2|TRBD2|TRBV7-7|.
CASSFGEGTHTGELFF
TGTGCTAGCAGCTTTGGGGAGGGCACCCACACCGGGGAGCTGTTTTTT
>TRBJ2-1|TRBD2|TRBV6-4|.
CASSVAGGGNEQFF
TGTGCCAGCAGTGTTGCGGGAGGGGGGAATGAGCAGTTCTTC
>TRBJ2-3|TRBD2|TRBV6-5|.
CASRTGLGGTDTQYF
TGTGCCAGCAGGACGGGACTAGGGGGCACAGATACGCAGTATTTT
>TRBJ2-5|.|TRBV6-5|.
CASSYAVGEETQYF
TGTGCCAGCAGTTACGCGGTCGGGGAAGAGACCCAGTACTTC
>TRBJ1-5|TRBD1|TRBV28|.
CASSLGTGGGQPQHF
TGTGCCAGCAGTTTAGGGACAGGGGGCGGTCAGCCCCAGCATTTT
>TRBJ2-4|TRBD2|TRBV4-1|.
CASSLEVGGLAGAKNIQYF
TGCGCCAGCAGCTTGGAGGTCGGGGGACTAGCGGGAGCCAAAAACATTCAGTACTTC
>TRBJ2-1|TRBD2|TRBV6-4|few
CASSPTSEGEQFF
TGTGCCAGCAGTCCGACTAGCGAGGGTGAGCAGTTCTTC
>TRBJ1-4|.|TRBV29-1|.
CSGGGAANEKLFF
TGCAGCGGAGGGGGGGCTGCTAATGAAAAACTGTTTTTT
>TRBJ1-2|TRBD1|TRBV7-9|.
CASSLGPEQGALSNYGYTF
TGTGCCAGCAGCTTAGGGCCGGAGCAGGGGGCTCTTTCTAACTATGGCTACACCTTC
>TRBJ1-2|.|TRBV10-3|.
CAATPGKLTENYGYTF
TGTGCCGCCACGCCCGGAAAGCTGACAGAGAACTATGGCTACACCTTC
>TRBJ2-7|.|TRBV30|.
CAWRSPGQGYEQYF
TGTGCCTGGCGGTCCCCGGGGCAGGGGTACGAGCAGTACTTC
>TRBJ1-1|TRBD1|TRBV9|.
CASSEGTGGVVDTEAFF
TGTGCCAGCAGCGAGGGGACAGGTGGAGTAGTGGACACTGAAGCTTTCTTT
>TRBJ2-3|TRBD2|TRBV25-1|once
CASSGLRGNTDTQYF
TGTGCCAGCAGTGGGCTGCGGGGGAACACAGATACGCAGTATTTT
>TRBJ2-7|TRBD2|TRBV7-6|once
CASSTLAGGTYEQYF
TGTGCCAGCAGCACACTAGCGGGAGGCACCTACGAGCAGTACTTC
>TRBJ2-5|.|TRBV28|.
CASTIPRGQETQYF
TGTGCCAGCACTATTCCGAGGGGGCAAGAGACCCAGTACTTC
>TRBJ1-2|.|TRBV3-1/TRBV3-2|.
CASSQIDRTTNYGYTF
TGTGCCAGCAGCCAGATCGACAGGACCACTAACTATGGCTACACCTTC
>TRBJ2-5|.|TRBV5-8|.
CASSLGLGGSGETQYF
TGTGCCAGCAGCCTTGGTCTAGGCGGGTCGGGGGAGACCCAGTACTTC
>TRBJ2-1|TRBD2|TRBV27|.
CASSFFNQRGGKNEQFF
TGTGCCAGCAGTTTTTTCAACCAGCGGGGGGGCAAGAATGAGCAGTTCTTC
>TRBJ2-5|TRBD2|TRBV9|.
CASSVRGGLGLETQYF
TGTGCCAGCAGCGTTAGAGGCGGACTAGGCCTGGAGACCCAGTACTTC
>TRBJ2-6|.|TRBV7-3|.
CASSSEQAPGANVLTF
TGTGCCAGCAGCTCCGAACAGGCCCCCGGGGCCAACGTCCTGACTTTC
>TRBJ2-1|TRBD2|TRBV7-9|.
CASSLENSRGGEQFF
TGTGCCAGCAGCTTAGAGAATAGCCGGGGGGGTGAGCAGTTCTTC
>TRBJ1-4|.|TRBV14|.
CASSQGRGEKLFF
TGTGCCAGCAGCCAGGGGCGCGGTGAAAAACTGTTTTTT
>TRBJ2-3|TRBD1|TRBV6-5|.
CASSYYRGSTDTQYF
TGTGCCAGCAGTTACTACAGGGGGAGCACAGATACGCAGTATTTT
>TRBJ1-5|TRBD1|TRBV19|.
CASTPGGGGRPQHF
TGTGCCAGTACTCCAGGGGGCGGAGGTCGGCCCCAGCATTTT
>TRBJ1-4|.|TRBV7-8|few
CASSLRTEDREKLFF
TGTGCCAGCAGCTTAAGGACAGAAGATAGGGAAAAACTGTTTTTT
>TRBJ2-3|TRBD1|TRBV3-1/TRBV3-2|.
CASSQDRRTGFGATDTQYF
TGTGCCAGCAGCCAAGATAGGCGGACAGGGTTTGGGGCCACAGATACGCAGTATTTT